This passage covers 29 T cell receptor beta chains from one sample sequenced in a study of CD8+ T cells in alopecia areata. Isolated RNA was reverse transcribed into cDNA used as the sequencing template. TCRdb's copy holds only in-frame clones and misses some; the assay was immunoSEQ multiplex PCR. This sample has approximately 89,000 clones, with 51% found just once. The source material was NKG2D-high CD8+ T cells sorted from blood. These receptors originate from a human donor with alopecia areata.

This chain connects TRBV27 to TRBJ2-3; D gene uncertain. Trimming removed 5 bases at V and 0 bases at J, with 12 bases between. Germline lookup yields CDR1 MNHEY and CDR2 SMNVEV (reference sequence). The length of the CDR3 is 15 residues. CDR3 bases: TGTGCCAGCAGTCGGTGGGCCGCTAGCACAGATACGCAGTATTTT. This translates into CASSRWAASTDTQYF.

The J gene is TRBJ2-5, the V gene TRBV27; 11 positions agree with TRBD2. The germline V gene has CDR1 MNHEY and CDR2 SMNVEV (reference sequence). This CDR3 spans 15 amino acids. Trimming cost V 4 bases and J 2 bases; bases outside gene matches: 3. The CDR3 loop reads CASSSTSGVQETQYF. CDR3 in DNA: TGTGCCAGCAGTTCGACTAGCGGGGTACAAGAGACCCAGTACTTC.

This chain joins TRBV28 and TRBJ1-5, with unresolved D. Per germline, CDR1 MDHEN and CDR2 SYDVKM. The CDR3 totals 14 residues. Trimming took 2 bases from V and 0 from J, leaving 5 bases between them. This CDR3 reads CASSLMGSNQPQHF. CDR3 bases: TGTGCCAGCAGTTTAATGGGTAGCAATCAGCCCCAGCATTTT.

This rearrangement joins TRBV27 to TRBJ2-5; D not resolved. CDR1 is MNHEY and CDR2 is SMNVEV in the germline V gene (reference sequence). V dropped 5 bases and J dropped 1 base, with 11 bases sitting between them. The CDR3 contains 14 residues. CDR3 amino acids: CASSPIDSQETQYF. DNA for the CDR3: TGTGCCAGCAGTCCCATCGATTCCCAAGAGACCCAGTACTTC.

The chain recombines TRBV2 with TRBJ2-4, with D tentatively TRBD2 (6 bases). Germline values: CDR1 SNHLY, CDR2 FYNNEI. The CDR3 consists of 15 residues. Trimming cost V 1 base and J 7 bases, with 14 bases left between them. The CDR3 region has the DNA TGTGCCAGCAGTGAAGTTGGGGGAGGTTGGAACATTCAGTACTTC. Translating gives CASSEVGGGWNIQYF.

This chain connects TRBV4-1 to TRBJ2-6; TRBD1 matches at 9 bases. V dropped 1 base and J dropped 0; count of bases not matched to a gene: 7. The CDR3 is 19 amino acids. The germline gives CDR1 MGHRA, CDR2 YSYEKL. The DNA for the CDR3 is TGCGCCAGCAGCCAAGCTCGGGACAGGGATCACTCTGGGGCCAACGTCCTGACTTTC. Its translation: CASSQARDRDHSGANVLTF.

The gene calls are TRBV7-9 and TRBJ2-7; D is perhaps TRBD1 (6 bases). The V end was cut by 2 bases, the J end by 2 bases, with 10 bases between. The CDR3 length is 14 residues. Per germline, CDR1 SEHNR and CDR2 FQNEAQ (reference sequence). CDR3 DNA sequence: TGTGCCAGCAGCTTATGGACAGAGGCCTACGAGCAGTACTTC. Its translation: CASSLWTEAYEQYF.

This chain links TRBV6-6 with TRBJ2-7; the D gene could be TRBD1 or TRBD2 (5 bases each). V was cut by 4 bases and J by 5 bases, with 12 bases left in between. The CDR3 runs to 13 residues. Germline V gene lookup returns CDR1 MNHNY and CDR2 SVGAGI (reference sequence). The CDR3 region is CASSSWGNDEQYF. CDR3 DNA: TGTGCCAGCAGTTCTTGGGGGAACGACGAGCAGTACTTC.

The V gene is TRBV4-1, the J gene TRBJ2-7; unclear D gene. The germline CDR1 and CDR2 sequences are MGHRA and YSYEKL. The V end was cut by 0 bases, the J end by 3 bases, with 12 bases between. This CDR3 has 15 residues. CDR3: CASSQDLNSYYEQYF. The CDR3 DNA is TGCGCCAGCAGCCAAGATCTCAACAGTTACTACGAGCAGTACTTC.

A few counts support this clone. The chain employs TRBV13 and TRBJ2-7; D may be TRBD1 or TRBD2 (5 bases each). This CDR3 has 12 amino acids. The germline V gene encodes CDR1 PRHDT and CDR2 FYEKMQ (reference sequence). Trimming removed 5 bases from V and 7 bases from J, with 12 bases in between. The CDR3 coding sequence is TGTGCCAGCAGCCAGGGACGAATGGAGCAGTACTTC. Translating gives CASSQGRMEQYF.

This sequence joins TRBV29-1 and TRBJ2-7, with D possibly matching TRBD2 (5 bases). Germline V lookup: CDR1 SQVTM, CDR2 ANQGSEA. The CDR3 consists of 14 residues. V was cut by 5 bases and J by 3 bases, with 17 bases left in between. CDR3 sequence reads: CSVMDGEWIYEQYF. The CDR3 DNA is TGCAGCGTTATGGATGGGGAGTGGATCTACGAGCAGTACTTC.

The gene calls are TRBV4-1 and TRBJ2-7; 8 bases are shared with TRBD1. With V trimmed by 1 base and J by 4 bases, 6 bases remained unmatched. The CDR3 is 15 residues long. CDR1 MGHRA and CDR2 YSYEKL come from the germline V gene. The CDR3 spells CASSQGQGLAYEQYF. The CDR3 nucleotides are TGCGCCAGCAGCCAAGGACAGGGGCTGGCTTACGAGCAGTACTTC.

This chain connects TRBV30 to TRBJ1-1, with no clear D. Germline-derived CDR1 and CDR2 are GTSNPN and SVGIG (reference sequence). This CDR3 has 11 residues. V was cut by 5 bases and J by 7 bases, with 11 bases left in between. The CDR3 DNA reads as TGTGCCTGGGCGTCTGGACGTGAAGCTTTCTTT. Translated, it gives CAWASGREAFF.

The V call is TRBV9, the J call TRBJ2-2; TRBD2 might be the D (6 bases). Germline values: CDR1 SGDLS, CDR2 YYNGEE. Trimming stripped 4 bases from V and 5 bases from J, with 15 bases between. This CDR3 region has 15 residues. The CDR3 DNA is TGTGCCAGCAGCAGACCGGGAGAAGAGACCGGGGAGCTGTTTTTT. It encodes CASSRPGEETGELFF. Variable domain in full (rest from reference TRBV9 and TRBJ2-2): DSGVTQTPKHLITATGQRVTLRCSPRSGDLSVYWYQQSLDQGLQFLIQYYNGEERAKGNILERFSAQQFPDLHSELNLSSLELGDSALYFCASSRPGEETGELFFGEGSRLTVL.

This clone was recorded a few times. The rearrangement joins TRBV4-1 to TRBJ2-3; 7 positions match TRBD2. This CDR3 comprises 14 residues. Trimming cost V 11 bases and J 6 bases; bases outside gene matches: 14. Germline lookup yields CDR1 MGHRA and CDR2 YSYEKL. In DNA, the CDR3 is TGCGCCGCGAGCGGGGACCTCGAGCAGGATACGCAGTATTTT. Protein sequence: CAASGDLEQDTQYF.

CDR3 nucleotide sequence: TGTGCCAGCAGCTCAGGGGGATTAGGGGACAATGAGCAGTTCTTC. Amino acids: CASSSGGLGDNEQFF. The rearrangement uses TRBV7-3 and TRBJ2-1, with 7 bases fitting TRBD1. The J segment lost 5 bases and the V segment lost 4 bases, leaving 8 bases of the junction unmatched. The CDR3 totals 15 residues. The germline gives CDR1 SGHTA, CDR2 FQGTGA.

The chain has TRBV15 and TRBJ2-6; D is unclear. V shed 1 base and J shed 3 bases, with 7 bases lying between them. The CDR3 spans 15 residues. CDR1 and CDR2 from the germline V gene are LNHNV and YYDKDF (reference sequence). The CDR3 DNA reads TGTGCCACCAGCAGAGTAAACGATGGGGCCAACGTCCTGACTTTC. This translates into CATSRVNDGANVLTF.

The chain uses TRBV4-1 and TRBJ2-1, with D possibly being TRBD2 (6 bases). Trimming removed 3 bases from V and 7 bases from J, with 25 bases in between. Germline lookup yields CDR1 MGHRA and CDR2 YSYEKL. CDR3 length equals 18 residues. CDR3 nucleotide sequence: TGCGCCAGCAGCCATTTGAGCACCGGGACTGGGCTCGAAAATGAGCAGTTCTTC. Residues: CASSHLSTGTGLENEQFF.

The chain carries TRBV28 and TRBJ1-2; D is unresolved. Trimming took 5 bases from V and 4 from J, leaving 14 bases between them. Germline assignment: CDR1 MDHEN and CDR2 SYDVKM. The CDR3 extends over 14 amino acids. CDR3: CASSPFLTPYGYTF. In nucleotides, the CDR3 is TGTGCCAGCAGTCCTTTCCTAACCCCCTATGGCTACACCTTC.

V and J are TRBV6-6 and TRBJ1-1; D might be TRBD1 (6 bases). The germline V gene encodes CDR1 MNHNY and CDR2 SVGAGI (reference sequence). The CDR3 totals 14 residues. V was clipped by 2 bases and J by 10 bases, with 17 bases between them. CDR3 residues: CASSYPGDTFGAFF. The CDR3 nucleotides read TGTGCCAGCAGTTACCCCGGGGACACCTTTGGAGCTTTCTTT.

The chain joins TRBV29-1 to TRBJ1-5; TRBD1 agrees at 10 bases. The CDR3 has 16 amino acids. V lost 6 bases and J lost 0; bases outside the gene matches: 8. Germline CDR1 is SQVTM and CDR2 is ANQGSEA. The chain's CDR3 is CSVQPGQGNSNQPQHF. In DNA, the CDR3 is TGCAGCGTCCAGCCGGGACAGGGGAATAGCAATCAGCCCCAGCATTTT.

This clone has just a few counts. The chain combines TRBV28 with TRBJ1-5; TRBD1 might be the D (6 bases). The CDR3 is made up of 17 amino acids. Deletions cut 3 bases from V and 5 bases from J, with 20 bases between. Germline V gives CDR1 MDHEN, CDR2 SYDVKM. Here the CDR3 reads CASSFGQGNKVDQPQHF. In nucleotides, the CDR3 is TGTGCCAGCAGTTTTGGGCAGGGGAATAAAGTGGATCAGCCCCAGCATTTT.

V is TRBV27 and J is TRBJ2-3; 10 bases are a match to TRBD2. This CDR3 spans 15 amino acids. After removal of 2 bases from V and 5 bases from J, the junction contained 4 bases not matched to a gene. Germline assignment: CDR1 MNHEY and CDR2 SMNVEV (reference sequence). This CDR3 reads CASSLLAGDLDTQYF. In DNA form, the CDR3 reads TGTGCCAGCAGTTTACTAGCGGGAGATTTAGATACGCAGTATTTT.

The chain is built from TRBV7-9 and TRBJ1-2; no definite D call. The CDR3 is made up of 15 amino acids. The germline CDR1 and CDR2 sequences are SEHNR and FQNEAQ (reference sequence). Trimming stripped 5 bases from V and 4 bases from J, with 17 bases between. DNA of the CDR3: TGTGCCAGCAGCCACGGACCGGTCGGAATCTATGGCTACACCTTC. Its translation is CASSHGPVGIYGYTF.

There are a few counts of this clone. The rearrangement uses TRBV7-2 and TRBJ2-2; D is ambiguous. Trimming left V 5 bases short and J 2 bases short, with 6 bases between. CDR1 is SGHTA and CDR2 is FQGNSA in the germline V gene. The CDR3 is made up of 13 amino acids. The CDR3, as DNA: TGTGCCAGCAGCGCCCCCAACACCGGGGAGCTGTTTTTT. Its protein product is CASSAPNTGELFF.

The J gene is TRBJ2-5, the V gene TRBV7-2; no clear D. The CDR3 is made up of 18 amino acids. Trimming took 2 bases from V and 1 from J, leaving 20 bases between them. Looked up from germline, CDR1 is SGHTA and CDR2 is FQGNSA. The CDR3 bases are TGTGCCAGCAGCTTATACCCTCTAAGGGTAAACCTCCAAGAGACCCAGTACTTC. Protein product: CASSLYPLRVNLQETQYF.

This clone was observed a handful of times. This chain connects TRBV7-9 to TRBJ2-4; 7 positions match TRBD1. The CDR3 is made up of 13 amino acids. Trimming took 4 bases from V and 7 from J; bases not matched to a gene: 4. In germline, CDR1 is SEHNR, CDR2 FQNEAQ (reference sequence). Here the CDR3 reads CASSSSRGNIQYF. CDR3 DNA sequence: TGTGCCAGCAGCTCCAGCAGGGGGAACATTCAGTACTTC.

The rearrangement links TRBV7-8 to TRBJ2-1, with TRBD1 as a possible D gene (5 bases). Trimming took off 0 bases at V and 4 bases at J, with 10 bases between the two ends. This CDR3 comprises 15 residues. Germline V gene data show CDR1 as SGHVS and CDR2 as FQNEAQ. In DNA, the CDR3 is TGTGCCAGCAGCTTAGCGAGCCAGGGATACAATGAGCAGTTCTTC. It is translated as CASSLASQGYNEQFF. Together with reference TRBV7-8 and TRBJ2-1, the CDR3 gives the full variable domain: GAGVSQSPRYKVAKRGQDVALRCDPISGHVSLFWYQQALGQGPEFLTYFQNEAQLDKSGLPSDRFFAERPEGSVSTLKIQRTQQEDSAVYLCASSLASQGYNEQFFGPGTRLTVL.

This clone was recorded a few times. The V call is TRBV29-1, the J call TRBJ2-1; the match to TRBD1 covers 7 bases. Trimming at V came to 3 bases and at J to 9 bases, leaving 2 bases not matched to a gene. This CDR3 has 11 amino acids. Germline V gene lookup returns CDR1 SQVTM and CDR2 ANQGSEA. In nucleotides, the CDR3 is TGCAGCGTTGACCGGGACAGTGAGCAGTTCTTC. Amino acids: CSVDRDSEQFF.